This T cell receptor (beta chain) was recorded in a study of control samples from healthy donors and cancer patients (dated by TCRdb to about 2020). The protocol used for the library was the immunoSEQ multiplex PCR assay. The clones in this table, taken by TCRdb from immuneACCESS, are in-frame only. Not every clone is retained; where verified, under half of the shortfall comes from an unresolved V gene, and the cause of the rest is unknown. The table for this sample lists about 130,000 clones; 90% to 95% of them were counted only once. The leading ten clones occupy about 1.7% of the sample. V is cut by 4 bases and J by 2 bases, and the space between the germline ends is 12 bases. CDR1 and CDR2 are read off the germline V gene as SGDLS and YYNGEE. The CDR3 runs 14 residues from the cysteine to the phenylalanine. Just CDR3 DNA is preserved here, 42 bases in frame from base 1. Note on this clone: There is no known antigen for this receptor. No base quality values were provided; no much bigger clone lies one nucleotide off.

The specimen was PBMCs. The chain uses TRBV9 and TRBJ1-1; too little of a D gene remains to name it. The receptor comes from a man aged 45-65 years with head and neck cancer. The nucleotide sequence reads TGTGCCAGCAGCCCCCCTGTTGGAAACACTGAAGCTTTCTTT. The resulting protein is CASSPPVGNTEAFF. The full variable domain, completed from the reference TRBV9 and TRBJ1-1 proteins outside the CDR3, reads DSGVTQTPKHLITATGQRVTLRCSPRSGDLSVYWYQQSLDQGLQFLIQYYNGEERAKGNILERFSAQQFPDLHSELNLSSLELGDSALYFCASSPPVGNTEAFFGQGTRLTVV.